One and the same sample provided the 25 T cell receptor beta chains below, sequenced in a study of T-cell memory formation after mild COVID-19. From the 5' RACE reads, TCRdb called clonotypes with MiXCR, one entry per CDR3 protein. This table holds around 340,000 distinct CDR3 sequences, 20% to 25% found once. Sequencing was performed on PBMCs or a T cell subset sorted from them (not recorded which). The receptors were gathered from an adult woman who had mild COVID-19 (a few samples of this study predate the infection). Cell type and time point are not known.

V gene TRBV5-1 combines with J gene TRBJ2-5, with 9 nucleotides matching TRBD1. This CDR3 has 15 amino acids. Germline CDR1 SGHRS, CDR2 YFSETQ. The J segment lost 5 bases and the V segment lost 3 bases, leaving 8 bases of the junction unmatched. CDR3 DNA: TGCGCCAGCAGCTCCCCCGGGACAGGGTGGGAGACCCAGTACTTC. Encoded protein: CASSSPGTGWETQYF.

The chain has TRBV2 and TRBJ2-5; D uncertain. Per the germline V gene, CDR1 is SNHLY and CDR2 is FYNNEI. With 6 bases removed from V and 5 bases from J, the gap between germline ends came to 19 bases. There are 15 residues in the CDR3. The CDR3: CASRRFASVSETQYF. CDR3 sequence (DNA): TGTGCCAGCAGGAGGTTTGCAAGTGTGAGCGAGACCCAGTACTTC.

The genes are TRBV15 and TRBJ1-1; TRBD1 is a possible D gene (5 bases). The CDR3 spans 18 residues. Looked up from germline, CDR1 is LNHNV and CDR2 is YYDKDF (reference sequence). V lost 0 bases and J lost 3, with 20 bases in between. CDR3 in DNA: TGTGCCACCAGCAGAGATCGGGCGTATGCAGGGACGGACACTGAAGCTTTCTTT. Residues: CATSRDRAYAGTDTEAFF.

In its sample, this clonotype was seen a few times. The chain recombines TRBV12-3 or TRBV12-4 with TRBJ1-1; the match to TRBD1 covers 7 bases. This CDR3 is built from 14 residues. V lost 3 bases to trimming and J lost 5 bases; unmatched junction nucleotides: 6. CDR3 coding DNA: TGTGCCAGCAGTTTTGGGACAGCCCCTACTGAAGCTTTCTTT. Amino acid sequence: CASSFGTAPTEAFF.

This clonotype was counted only a few times. V is TRBV20-1 and J is TRBJ2-7; D gene uncertain. Germline V gene lookup returns CDR1 DFQATT and CDR2 SNEGSKA (reference sequence). This CDR3 is 12 amino acids long. V gave up 3 bases and J gave up 1 base, with 7 bases separating them. The CDR3 DNA sequence: TGCAGTGCTAGTGACATTTCCTACGAGCAGTACTTC. This gives the protein CSASDISYEQYF.

This clonotype was seen a single time. The chain couples TRBV5-1 to TRBJ1-2; 7 bases line up with TRBD1. CDR3 length equals 15 residues. Losses at the gene ends were 2 bases for V and 6 bases for J; bases not matched to a gene: 10. Germline CDR1 SGHRS, CDR2 YFSETQ. DNA for the CDR3: TGCGCCAGCAGCTTAACGAAGACAGGGATCCATGGCTACACCTTC. Amino acid sequence: CASSLTKTGIHGYTF.

This clonotype was observed at least ten times. The J gene is TRBJ2-1, the V gene TRBV7-9; 13 nucleotides match TRBD2. The length of the CDR3 is 17 residues. Looked up from germline, CDR1 is SEHNR and CDR2 is FQNEAQ (reference sequence). V shed 5 bases, J shed 8 bases, and the junction held 12 bases outside the gene matches. The CDR3 coding sequence is TGTGCCAGCAGCAGAGGACTAGCGGGAGAAGGGGTATATGAGCAGTTCTTC. Translating it yields CASSRGLAGEGVYEQFF.

This clonotype was seen a few times. The chain has TRBV5-1 and TRBJ1-3, with 9 positions matching TRBD1. The CDR3 consists of 15 residues. The V gene end was trimmed by 4 bases and the J gene end by 5 bases; junction bases not matched to a gene: 7. Per germline, CDR1 SGHRS and CDR2 YFSETQ. In nucleotides, the CDR3 is TGCGCCAGCAGCCCCGACAGGGGGGGAAGAAACACCATATATTTT. The encoded protein is CASSPDRGGRNTIYF.

This clonotype was detected a few times. The chain has TRBV4-1 and TRBJ1-1, with unresolved D. The CDR3 is made up of 15 amino acids. CDR1 and CDR2 (germline): MGHRA, YSYEKL. Trimming pared 0 bases from V and 1 base from J, leaving 9 bases between. The CDR3 DNA is TGCGCCAGCAGCCAAGATCCCCTGTGGAACACTGAAGCTTTCTTT. Its protein is CASSQDPLWNTEAFF.

This clonotype came up a few times. This chain connects TRBV5-1 to TRBJ2-1; TRBD2 aligns across 10 bases. Germline V gives CDR1 SGHRS, CDR2 YFSETQ. J lost 3 bases, V lost 0 bases, and 12 bases had no gene match. The CDR3 extends over 19 amino acids. The CDR3 protein is CASSLAILDGLADYNEQFF. The CDR3, as DNA: TGCGCCAGCAGCTTGGCTATACTAGATGGACTAGCGGACTACAATGAGCAGTTCTTC.

J is TRBJ2-7 and V is TRBV7-9; TRBD1 matches 9 bases. Trimming removed 1 base from V and 3 bases from J; junction bases left unmatched: 4. The CDR3 has 15 amino acids. The germline CDR1 and CDR2 sequences are SEHNR and FQNEAQ (reference sequence). In DNA form, the CDR3 reads TGTGCCAGCAGCTTAGAGGGACAGGGAGGCTACGAGCAGTACTTC. This gives the protein CASSLEGQGGYEQYF.

This clonotype has just a few counts. The V call is TRBV5-5, the J call TRBJ2-7; D unresolved. This CDR3 is built from 13 residues. The germline V gene encodes CDR1 SGHKS and CDR2 YYEKEE (reference sequence). The V end was cut by 2 bases, the J end by 3 bases, with 9 bases between. The chain's CDR3 is CASSFKWGYEQYF. The CDR3 nucleotides read TGTGCCAGCAGCTTTAAGTGGGGCTACGAGCAGTACTTC.

This chain joins TRBV7-9 and TRBJ2-3, with D tentatively TRBD2 (6 bases). V was clipped by 5 bases and J by 0 bases, with 15 bases between them. CDR1 and CDR2 from the germline V gene are SEHNR and FQNEAQ (reference sequence). The length of the CDR3 is 16 residues. The chain's CDR3 is CASSTGGGRSTDTQYF. The DNA for the CDR3 is TGTGCCAGCAGCACCGGTGGTGGGAGGAGCACAGATACGCAGTATTTT.

This clonotype has more than one count but fewer than ten. J is TRBJ1-1 and V is TRBV4-2, with D perhaps matching TRBD1 (6 bases). In germline, CDR1 is LGHNA, CDR2 YNFKEQ. The CDR3 sequence is 18 residues long. The V end lost 4 bases, the J end lost 0 bases, and 21 bases lay between the germline ends. The CDR3, as DNA: TGTGCCAGCAGCCCAACGGAACAGGGAACCGTCCTGAACACTGAAGCTTTCTTT. It codes for CASSPTEQGTVLNTEAFF.

The chain uses TRBV18 and TRBJ2-5, with TRBD1 matching over 7 bases. Trimming at V came to 4 bases and at J to 4 bases, leaving 6 bases not matched to a gene. Germline V gene data show CDR1 as KGHSH and CDR2 as LQKENI. There are 14 residues in the CDR3. The CDR3 region is CASSLPPGGETQYF. CDR3 DNA sequence: TGTGCCAGCTCACTCCCGCCAGGGGGAGAGACCCAGTACTTC. Drawing the rest from reference TRBV18 and TRBJ2-5, the complete variable domain is NAGVMQNPRHLVRRRGQEARLRCSPMKGHSHVYWYRQLPEEGLKFMVYLQKENIIDESGMPKERFSAEFPKEGPSILRIQQVVRGDSAAYFCASSLPPGGETQYFGPGTRLLVL.

The gene calls are TRBV4-3 and TRBJ2-2, with no clear D. CDR3 size: 12 residues. Trimming left V 1 base short and J 8 bases short, with 5 bases between. The germline V gene has CDR1 LGHNA and CDR2 YSLEER. CDR3 residues: CASSQGSGELFF. CDR3 in DNA: TGCGCCAGCAGCCAAGGGTCAGGGGAGCTGTTTTTT.

The chain recombines TRBV11-2 with TRBJ2-7; D unresolved. Trimming left V 7 bases short and J 3 bases short, with 16 bases between. CDR3 size: 14 residues. CDR1 is SGHAT, CDR2 FQNNGV, per germline. Here the CDR3 reads CASTVDGVGYEQYF. The CDR3 coding sequence is TGTGCCAGCACCGTGGACGGCGTGGGCTACGAGCAGTACTTC.

Only a few counts were recorded for this clonotype. The gene calls are TRBV12-3 or TRBV12-4 and TRBJ1-4; D is uncertain. The CDR3 loop spans 14 amino acids. Trimming left V 3 bases short and J 6 bases short, with 11 bases between. CDR3 in amino acids: CASSFRQEDEKLFF. CDR3 nucleotides: TGTGCCAGCAGTTTTCGGCAGGAGGATGAAAAACTGTTTTTT.

The rearrangement uses TRBV20-1 and TRBJ2-7; 9 bases are a match to TRBD2. V shed 3 bases, J shed 7 bases, and the junction held 13 bases outside the gene matches. Germline CDR1 reads DFQATT; CDR2 reads SNEGSKA (reference sequence). This CDR3 is 15 amino acids long. CDR3 sequence (DNA): TGCAGTGCTAGGGCCCCAGCGGGGGGCCGTTTGGAGCAGTACTTC. This sequence encodes CSARAPAGGRLEQYF.

This clonotype was detected only a few times. The J gene is TRBJ2-2, the V gene TRBV25-1; TRBD2 agrees at 10 bases. The CDR3 runs to 15 residues. The V segment lost 6 bases and the J segment 6 bases; nucleotides outside the gene matches: 7. Germline lookup yields CDR1 MGHDK and CDR2 SYGVNS. In nucleotides, the CDR3 is TGTGCCAGCAGGGCCGGGACTAGCGCGGCCGGGGAGCTGTTTTTT. This translates into CASRAGTSAAGELFF. The variable domain in full, with the rest retrieved from reference TRBV25-1 and TRBJ2-2, is EADIYQTPRYLVIGTGKKITLECSQTMGHDKMYWYQQDPGMELHLIHYSYGVNSTEKGDLSSESTVSRIRTEHFPLTLESARPSHTSQYLCASRAGTSAAGELFFGEGSRLTVL.

The table lists this clonotype with a few counts. The rearrangement links TRBV6-5 to TRBJ1-2; tentative D call: TRBD1 (6 bases). CDR1 is MNHEY and CDR2 is SVGAGI in the germline V gene. V was shortened by 6 bases and J by 7 bases, with 18 bases between the two germline ends. The CDR3 is 14 amino acids. Written as DNA, the CDR3 is TGTGCCAGCAGCTCGGGGGCGGGGGCAGGTGGCTACACCTTC. As protein: CASSSGAGAGGYTF.

This clonotype has only a few counts. This chain links TRBV27 with TRBJ2-1; 9 bases are shared with TRBD2. The CDR3 length is 14 residues. Germline CDR1 is MNHEY and CDR2 is SMNVEV (reference sequence). Trimming at V came to 5 bases and at J to 13 bases, leaving 12 bases not matched to a gene. Written as DNA, the CDR3 is TGTGCCAGCAGTGCGGACAGCCTAGCGGGAAAACAGTTCTTC. Protein product: CASSADSLAGKQFF.

The J gene is TRBJ2-3, the V gene TRBV5-5; 8 nucleotides align to TRBD2. The trim removed 1 base at V and 2 bases at J, leaving 6 bases unmatched. Germline V gene lookup returns CDR1 SGHKS and CDR2 YYEKEE (reference sequence). There are 16 residues in the CDR3. DNA of the CDR3: TGTGCCAGCAGCTTGATATTAGCGGGGTCCACAGATACGCAGTATTTT. Amino acid sequence: CASSLILAGSTDTQYF.

The chain couples TRBV7-9 to TRBJ2-7, with 7 bases matching TRBD1. The ends lost 5 bases at V and 3 bases at J; junction bases unmatched: 19. This CDR3 is built from 18 residues. From germline, CDR1 is SEHNR and CDR2 FQNEAQ (reference sequence). The CDR3 bases are TGTGCCAGCAGCCCCCGGGGCAGGAACAGGGGCGAGCACTACGAGCAGTACTTC. It is translated as CASSPRGRNRGEHYEQYF.

This clonotype was seen many times. The chain couples TRBV2 to TRBJ2-7; D might be TRBD1 or TRBD2, each matching 6 bases. Germline CDR1 is SNHLY and CDR2 is FYNNEI. The CDR3 runs 13 residues. V was clipped by 4 bases and J by 7 bases, with 14 bases between them. This chain's CDR3 is CASSGMGGWEQYF. In nucleotides, the CDR3 is TGTGCCAGCAGTGGTATGGGGGGCTGGGAGCAGTACTTC.